This passage covers 8 T cell receptor beta chains from one sample sequenced in a study of T-cell reconstitution after alpha-beta-depleted transplantation in children (dated by TCRdb to 2015 to 2016). According to the study, the label for this sample's treatment or condition signals: allogeneic hematopoietic cell transplantation with graft depleted of TCRalphabeta T cells and CD19 B cells. Library prep was done by PCR. The instrument was an Illumina HiSeq 2500. To normalize quantification of the TCRbeta repertoire, the TCR libraries were built with molecular barcoding that relied on unique molecular identifiers. TCRdb trimmed the raw reads at Q25, called clones with MiXCR and kept productive beta chains. Rows matching on CDR3 protein sequence are summarized as one entry with the most common DNA and genes. For this sample there are approximately 70,000 distinct CDR3 sequences; roughly 4.9% appear just once. The top ten constitute 18% of the sample.

Sequencing used PBMCs, mostly from graft donor cells, obtained 180 days after TCRalphabeta/CD19-depleted stem cell transplant. These TCRs come from a boy younger than two who had a stem cell transplant for acute myeloid leukemia, so the T cells may come from the graft donor.

This clonotype was recorded at least ten times. The genes are TRBV11-1 and TRBJ2-7, with a weak D call TRBD2 (6 bases). Germline V gene data show CDR1 as SGHAT and CDR2 as FQDESV (reference sequence). V gave up 7 bases and J gave up 0 bases, with 19 bases separating them. This CDR3 is built from 16 residues. As DNA, the CDR3 is TGTGCCAGCACCCTCACGGGCGGGACCCCCTCCTACGAGCAGTACTTC. It specifies CASTLTGGTPSYEQYF.

This clonotype was recorded many times. This chain connects TRBV7-9 to TRBJ1-2; weak D call: TRBD1 (6 bases). Trimming removed 4 bases from V and 8 bases from J, with 17 bases in between. Germline V gives CDR1 SEHNR, CDR2 FQNEAQ (reference sequence). The CDR3 is made up of 14 amino acids. In DNA form, the CDR3 reads TGTGCCAGCAGCTCGGACAGCCCAGAAGGAGGCTACACCTTC. It translates to CASSSDSPEGGYTF.

A remark on this clonotype: The junction does not match germline at one end; this may be a read error. This chain connects TRBV3-1 to TRBJ2-1; D gene uncertain. The CDR3 totals 16 residues. Germline assignment: CDR1 LGHDT and CDR2 YNNKEL (reference sequence). The CDR3 reads CASSSGPGGVNNEQFF. In DNA form, the CDR3 reads TGTGCCAGCAGCTCAGGCCCGGGCGGTGTAAACAATGAGCAGTTCTTT.

In this sample, this clonotype turned up many times. The rearrangement uses TRBV4-1 and TRBJ2-3; maybe TRBD2 (6 bases). CDR3 length equals 15 residues. V lost 1 base and J 4 bases, leaving 12 bases between the germline ends. Germline values: CDR1 MGHRA, CDR2 YSYEKL. The CDR3 loop reads CASSQVTSGPDTQYF. The CDR3, as DNA: TGCGCCAGCAGCCAAGTGACTAGTGGTCCAGATACGCAGTATTTT.

This clonotype was counted ten times or more. The chain recombines TRBV3-1 with TRBJ2-5, with D unresolved. Per the germline V gene, CDR1 is LGHDT and CDR2 is YNNKEL (reference sequence). The CDR3 contains 11 residues. V was pared by 4 bases and J by 3 bases, with 3 bases between. CDR3 coding DNA: TGTGCCAGCAGCCGTGAAGAGACCCAGTACTTC. As protein: CASSREETQYF.

This clonotype was counted at least ten times. The genes are TRBV29-1 and TRBJ1-2; TRBD1 matches at 8 bases. The CDR3 consists of 12 residues. V was clipped by 6 bases and J by 7 bases; unmatched bases: 7. CDR1 SQVTM and CDR2 ANQGSEA come from the germline V gene. The CDR3 DNA follows: TGCAGCGTAACCCCGACAGGGGCTGGCTACACCTTC. Its protein is CSVTPTGAGYTF.

Ten or more counts support this clonotype. The chain links TRBV5-1 to TRBJ1-1; D is uncertain. Trimming removed 0 bases from V and 0 bases from J, with 6 bases in between. Germline loops: CDR1 SGHRS, CDR2 YFSETQ. CDR3 length: 14 residues. The CDR3 reads CASSLEWLNTEAFF. CDR3 DNA sequence: TGCGCCAGCAGCTTGGAGTGGCTGAACACTGAAGCTTTCTTT.

Ten or more counts support this clonotype. This chain links TRBV12-3 or TRBV12-4 with TRBJ2-2, with 8 bases matching TRBD2. This CDR3 is built from 15 residues. J lost 1 base, V lost 6 bases, and 4 bases had no gene match. The DNA of the CDR3 is TGTGCCAGCAGCCGAGGGACTAGGAACACCGGGGAGCTGTTTTTT. Residues: CASSRGTRNTGELFF.